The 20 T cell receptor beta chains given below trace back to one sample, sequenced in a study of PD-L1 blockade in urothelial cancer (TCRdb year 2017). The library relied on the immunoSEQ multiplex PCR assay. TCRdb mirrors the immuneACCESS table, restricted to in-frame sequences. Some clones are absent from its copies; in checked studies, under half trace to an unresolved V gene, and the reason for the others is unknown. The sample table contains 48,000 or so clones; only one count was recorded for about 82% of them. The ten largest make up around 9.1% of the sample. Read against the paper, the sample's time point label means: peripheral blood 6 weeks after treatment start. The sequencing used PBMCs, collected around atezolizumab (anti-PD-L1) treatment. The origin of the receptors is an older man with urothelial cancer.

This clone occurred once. CDR3 loop: CASSQEGEGPLRNQPQHF. The CDR3 DNA reads as TGTGCCAGCAGCCAAGAAGGAGAGGGCCCACTGAGGAATCAGCCCCAGCATTTT. This chain joins TRBV14 and TRBJ1-5; no reliable D call. V lost 0 bases and J 4 bases, leaving 19 bases between the germline ends. The CDR3 length is 18 residues. The germline CDR1 and CDR2 sequences are SGHDN and FVKESK. Drawing the rest from reference TRBV14 and TRBJ1-5, the complete variable domain is EAGVTQFPSHSVIEKGQTVTLRCDPISGHDNLYWYRRVMGKEIKFLLHFVKESKQDESGMPNNRFLAERTGGTYSTLKVQPAELEDSGVYFCASSQEGEGPLRNQPQHFGDGTRLSIL.

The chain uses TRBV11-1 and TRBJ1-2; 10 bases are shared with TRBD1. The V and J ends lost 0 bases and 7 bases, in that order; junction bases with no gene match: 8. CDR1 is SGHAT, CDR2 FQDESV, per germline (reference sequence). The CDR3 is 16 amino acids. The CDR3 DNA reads TGTGCCAGCAGCTTAGCCCCTGACAGGGGGCCGGCTGGCTACACCTTC. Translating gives CASSLAPDRGPAGYTF.

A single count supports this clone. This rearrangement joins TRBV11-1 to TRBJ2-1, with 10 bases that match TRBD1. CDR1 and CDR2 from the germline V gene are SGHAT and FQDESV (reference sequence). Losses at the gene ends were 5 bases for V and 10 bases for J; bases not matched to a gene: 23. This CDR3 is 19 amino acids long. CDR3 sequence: CASSPRLGSGTGVGREQFF. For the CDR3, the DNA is TGTGCCAGCAGCCCCCGGCTCGGGTCCGGGACAGGGGTTGGGCGGGAGCAGTTCTTC. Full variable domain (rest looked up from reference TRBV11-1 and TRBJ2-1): EAEVAQSPRYKITEKSQAVAFWCDPISGHATLYWYRQILGQGPELLVQFQDESVVDDSQLPKDRFSAERLKGVDSTLKIQPAELGDSAMYLCASSPRLGSGTGVGREQFFGPGTRLTVL.

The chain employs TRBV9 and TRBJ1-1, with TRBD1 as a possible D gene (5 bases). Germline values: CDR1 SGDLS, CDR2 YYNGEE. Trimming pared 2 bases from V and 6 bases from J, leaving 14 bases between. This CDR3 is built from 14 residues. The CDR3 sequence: CASSVGGVASEAFF. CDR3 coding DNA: TGTGCCAGCAGCGTGGGGGGAGTGGCGTCTGAAGCTTTCTTT.

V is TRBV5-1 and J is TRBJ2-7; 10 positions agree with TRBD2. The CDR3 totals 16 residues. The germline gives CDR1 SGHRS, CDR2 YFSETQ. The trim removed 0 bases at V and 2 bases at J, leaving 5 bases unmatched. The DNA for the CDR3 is TGCGCCAGCAGCTTGGGAGCACTAGCGGGAACCTACGAGCAGTACTTC. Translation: CASSLGALAGTYEQYF.

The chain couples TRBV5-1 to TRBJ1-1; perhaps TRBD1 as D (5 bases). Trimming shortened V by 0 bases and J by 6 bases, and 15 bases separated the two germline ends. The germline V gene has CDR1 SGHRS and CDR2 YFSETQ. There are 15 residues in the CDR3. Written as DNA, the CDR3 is TGCGCCAGCAGCTTGGTTGGAGCGGGGCGGGCTGAAGCTTTCTTT. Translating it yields CASSLVGAGRAEAFF.

In DNA form, the CDR3 reads TGCGCCAGCAGCCAAGGTGCAGGGCAGGTTGAAAAACTGTTTTTT. As protein: CASSQGAGQVEKLFF. The gene calls are TRBV4-1 and TRBJ1-4; D may be TRBD1 (5 bases). The CDR3 is made up of 15 amino acids. Trimming cost V 1 base and J 7 bases, with 13 bases left between them. The germline gives CDR1 MGHRA, CDR2 YSYEKL.

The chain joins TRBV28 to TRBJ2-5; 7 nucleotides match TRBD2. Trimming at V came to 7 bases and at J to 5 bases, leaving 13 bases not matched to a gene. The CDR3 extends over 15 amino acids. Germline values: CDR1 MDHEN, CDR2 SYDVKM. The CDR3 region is CASNTRASGGETQYF. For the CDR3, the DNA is TGTGCCAGCAATACACGGGCTAGCGGTGGGGAGACCCAGTACTTC.

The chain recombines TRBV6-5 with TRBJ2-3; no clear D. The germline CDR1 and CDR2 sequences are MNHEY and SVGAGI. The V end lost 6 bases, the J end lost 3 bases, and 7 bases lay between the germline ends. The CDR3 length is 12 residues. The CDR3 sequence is CASSSRTDTQYF. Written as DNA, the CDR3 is TGTGCCAGCAGCTCCCGGACAGATACGCAGTATTTT.

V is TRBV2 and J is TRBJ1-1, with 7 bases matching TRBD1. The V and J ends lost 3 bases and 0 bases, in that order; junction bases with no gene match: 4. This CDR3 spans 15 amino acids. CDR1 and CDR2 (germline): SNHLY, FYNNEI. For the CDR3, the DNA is TGTGCCAGCAGTGAGACAGGGCGAATGAACACTGAAGCTTTCTTT. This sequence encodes CASSETGRMNTEAFF.

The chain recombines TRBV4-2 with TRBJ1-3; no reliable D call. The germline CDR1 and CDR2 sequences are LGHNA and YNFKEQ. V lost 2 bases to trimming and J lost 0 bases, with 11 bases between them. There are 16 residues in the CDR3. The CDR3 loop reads CASSQTGFSSGNTIYF. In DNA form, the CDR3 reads TGTGCCAGCAGCCAAACGGGATTCTCCTCTGGAAACACCATATATTTT.

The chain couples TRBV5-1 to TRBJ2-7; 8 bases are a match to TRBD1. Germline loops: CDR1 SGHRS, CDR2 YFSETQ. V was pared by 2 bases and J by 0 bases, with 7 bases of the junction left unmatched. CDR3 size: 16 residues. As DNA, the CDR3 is TGCGCCAGCAGCTTCTATGGGACAGGACCCTCCTACGAGCAGTACTTC. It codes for CASSFYGTGPSYEQYF.

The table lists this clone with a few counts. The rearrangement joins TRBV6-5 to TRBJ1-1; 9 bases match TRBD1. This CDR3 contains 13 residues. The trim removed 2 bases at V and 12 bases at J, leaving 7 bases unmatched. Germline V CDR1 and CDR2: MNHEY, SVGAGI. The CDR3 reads CASSYGTGKLSFF. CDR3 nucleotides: TGTGCCAGCAGTTACGGGACAGGGAAGCTATCTTTCTTT.

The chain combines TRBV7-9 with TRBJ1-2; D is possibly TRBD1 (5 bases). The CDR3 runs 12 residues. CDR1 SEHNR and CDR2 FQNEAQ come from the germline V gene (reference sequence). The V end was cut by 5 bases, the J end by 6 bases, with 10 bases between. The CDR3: CASSRGLDGYTF. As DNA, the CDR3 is TGTGCCAGCAGCCGGGGACTCGATGGCTACACCTTC.

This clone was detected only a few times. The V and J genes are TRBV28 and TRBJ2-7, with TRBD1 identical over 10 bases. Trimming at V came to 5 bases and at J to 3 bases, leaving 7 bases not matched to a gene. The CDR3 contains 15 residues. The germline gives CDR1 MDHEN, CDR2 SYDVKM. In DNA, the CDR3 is TGTGCCAGCAGTGACCGGGACAGGGGATACTACGAGCAGTACTTC. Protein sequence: CASSDRDRGYYEQYF. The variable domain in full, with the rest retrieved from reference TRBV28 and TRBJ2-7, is DVKVTQSSRYLVKRTGEKVFLECVQDMDHENMFWYRQDPGLGLRLIYFSYDVKMKEKGDIPEGYSVSREKKERFSLILESASTNQTSMYLCASSDRDRGYYEQYFGPGTRLTVT.

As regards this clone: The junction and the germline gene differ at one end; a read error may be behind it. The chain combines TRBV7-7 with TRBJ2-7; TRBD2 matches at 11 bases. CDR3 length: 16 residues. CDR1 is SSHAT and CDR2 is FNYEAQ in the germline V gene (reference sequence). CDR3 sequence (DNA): TGTGCTAGCAGCGCTACTAGCGGGAGATGGACGCAGGAGCAGTACTTC. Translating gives CASSATSGRWTQEQYF.

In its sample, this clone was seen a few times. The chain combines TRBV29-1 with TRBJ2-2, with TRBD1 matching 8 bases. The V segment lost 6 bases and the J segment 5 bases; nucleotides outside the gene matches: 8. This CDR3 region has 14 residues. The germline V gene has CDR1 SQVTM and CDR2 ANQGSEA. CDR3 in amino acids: CSVIQGVGTGELFF. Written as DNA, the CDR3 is TGCAGCGTGATACAGGGGGTAGGGACCGGGGAGCTGTTTTTT.

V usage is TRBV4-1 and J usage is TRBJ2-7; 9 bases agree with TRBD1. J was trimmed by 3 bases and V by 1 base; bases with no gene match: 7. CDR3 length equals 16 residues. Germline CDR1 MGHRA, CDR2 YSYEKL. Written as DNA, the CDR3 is TGCGCCAGCAGCCAAGCCTCGGGACAGGGAAACTACGAGCAGTACTTC. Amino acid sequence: CASSQASGQGNYEQYF.

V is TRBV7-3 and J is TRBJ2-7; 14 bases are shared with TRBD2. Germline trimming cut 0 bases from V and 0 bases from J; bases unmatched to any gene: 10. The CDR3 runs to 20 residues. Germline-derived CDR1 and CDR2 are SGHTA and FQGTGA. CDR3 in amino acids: CASSLTTSGRVPPFSYEQYF. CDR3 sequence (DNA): TGTGCCAGCAGCTTAACGACTAGCGGGAGGGTCCCACCCTTCTCCTACGAGCAGTACTTC.

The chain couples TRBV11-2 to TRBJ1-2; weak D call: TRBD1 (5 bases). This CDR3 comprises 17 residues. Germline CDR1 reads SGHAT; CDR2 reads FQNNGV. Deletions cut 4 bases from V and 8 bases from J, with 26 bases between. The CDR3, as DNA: TGTGCCAGCAGCTCAGCCCCCACCTTGAGGACATCGGGCGGCTACACCTTC. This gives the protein CASSSAPTLRTSGGYTF.